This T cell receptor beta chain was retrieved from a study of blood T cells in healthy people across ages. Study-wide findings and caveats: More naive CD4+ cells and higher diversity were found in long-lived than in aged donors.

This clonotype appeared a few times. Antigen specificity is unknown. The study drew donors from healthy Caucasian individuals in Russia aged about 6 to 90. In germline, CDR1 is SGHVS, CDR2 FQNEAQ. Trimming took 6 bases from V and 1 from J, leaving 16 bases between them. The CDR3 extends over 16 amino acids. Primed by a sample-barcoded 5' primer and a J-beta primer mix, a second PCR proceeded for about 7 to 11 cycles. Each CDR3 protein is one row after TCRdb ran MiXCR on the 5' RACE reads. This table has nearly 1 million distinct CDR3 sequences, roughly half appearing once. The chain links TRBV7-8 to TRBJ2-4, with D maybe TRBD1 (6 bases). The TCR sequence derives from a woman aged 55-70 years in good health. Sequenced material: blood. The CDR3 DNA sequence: TGTGCCAGCAGTGTGCAGGGGTACCTGGCCAAAAACATTCAGTACTTC. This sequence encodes CASSVQGYLAKNIQYF.